This T cell receptor (beta chain) was documented in a study of CD8+CD57+ T cells in acquired aplastic anemia. Only patients with CD8+CD57+ cell expansion on flow cytometry were chosen for sequencing. Prior therapy had not been administered to any patient at the time of blood sampling. Profiling of TCR beta VDJ combinations and CDR3 sequences used genomic DNA as template. TCRdb re-called the reads with MiXCR, one entry per CDR3 protein. This table has fewer than 250,000 distinct CDR3 sequences, around 45% appearing once. This clonotype occurred once. What it recognizes is unknown. Mismatch with germline at one junction end may stem from a read error. Study-wide points: There were 25 to 30 CD8+ CDR3 sequences that occurred in both patients and controls. With respect to CD8+ Simpson's diversity, patients and controls did not differ significantly.

In germline, CDR1 is DFQATT, CDR2 SNEGSKA (reference sequence). CDR3 length: 16 amino acids. The chain employs TRBV20-1 and TRBJ2-4; 10 bases map to TRBD2. This TCR derives from a human donor with aplastic anemia. Material: sorted CD4+, CD8+, or CD8+CD57+ T cells (not recorded which) from PBMCs. The CDR3 is CSARDPSGGAWNIQYF. CDR3 coding DNA: TGCAGTGCTCGAGATCCCAGCGGGGGGGCATGGAACATTCAGTACTTC.